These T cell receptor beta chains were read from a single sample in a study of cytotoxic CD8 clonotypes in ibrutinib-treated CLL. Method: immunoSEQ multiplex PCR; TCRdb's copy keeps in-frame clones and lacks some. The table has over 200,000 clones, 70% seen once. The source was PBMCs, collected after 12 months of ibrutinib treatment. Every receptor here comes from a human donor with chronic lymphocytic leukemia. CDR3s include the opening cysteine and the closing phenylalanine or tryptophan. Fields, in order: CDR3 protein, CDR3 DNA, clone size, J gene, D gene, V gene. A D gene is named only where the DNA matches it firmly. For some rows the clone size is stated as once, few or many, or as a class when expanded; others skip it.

CASSPPGTAYLDTQYF | TGTGCCAGCTCACCTCCCGGGACAGCCTATTTGGATACGCAGTATTTT | NA | TRBJ2-3 | TRBD1 | TRBV18
CASSRDRSNYEQYF | TGTGCCAGCAGTCGCGACAGGTCTAACTACGAGCAGTACTTC | NA | TRBJ2-7 | NA | TRBV6-5
CASAAGTGFPPLHF | TGTGCTAGTGCCGCCGGGACAGGGTTTCCACCCCTCCACTTT | NA | TRBJ1-6 | TRBD1 | TRBV12-5
CASSIKGARDPQHF | TGTGCCAGTAGTATAAAGGGGGCGAGGGATCCCCAGCATTTT | NA | TRBJ1-5 | TRBD1 | TRBV19
CASGTGNFCQETQYF | TGTGCCAGCGGCACAGGGAATTTCTGTCAGGAGACCCAGTACTTC | NA | TRBJ2-5 | NA | TRBV6-5
CASRTERYEQYF | TGTGCCAGCCGTACAGAAAGGTACGAGCAGTACTTC | NA | TRBJ2-7 | NA | TRBV28
CASSPGGTANVGYTF | TGTGCCAGCAGCCCCGGGGGTACGGCGAACGTTGGCTACACCTTC | NA | TRBJ1-2 | NA | TRBV2
CASRVTGVTGELFF | TGTGCCAGCAGGGTTACGGGGGTCACCGGGGAGCTGTTTTTT | NA | TRBJ2-2 | NA | TRBV2
CASSLDIRSYEQYF | TGTGCCAGCAGCTTGGACATCAGATCCTACGAGCAGTACTTC | few | TRBJ2-7 | NA | TRBV5-4
CASNTGDTYGYTF | TGTGCCAGCAATACAGGTGACACTTATGGCTACACCTTC | few | TRBJ1-2 | NA | TRBV2
CASSLADGGNQPQHF | TGTGCCAGCAGCTTAGCGGACGGAGGAAATCAGCCCCAGCATTTT | few | TRBJ1-5 | NA | TRBV7-8
CASGDLGQGAGDYGYTF | TGTGCCAGCGGAGATTTGGGACAGGGGGCCGGAGACTATGGCTACACCTTC | NA | TRBJ1-2 | TRBD1 | TRBV25-1
CAWGDGREETQYF | TGTGCCTGGGGGGACGGACGGGAAGAGACCCAGTACTTC | NA | TRBJ2-5 | NA | TRBV30
CSAIGKGASPAFF | TGCAGCGCCATAGGGAAGGGGGCTTCTCCAGCTTTCTTT | NA | TRBJ1-1 | TRBD1 | TRBV29-1
CASSQDAAGNQPQHF | TGTGCCAGCAGCCAAGATGCCGCAGGAAATCAGCCCCAGCATTTT | few | TRBJ1-5 | NA | TRBV4-2
CASSPQSEGNTIYF | TGTGCCAGCTCACCGCAATCCGAAGGAAACACCATATATTTT | NA | TRBJ1-3 | NA | TRBV18
CASSITGADGYTF | TGTGCCAGTAGTATCACCGGGGCGGATGGCTACACCTTC | NA | TRBJ1-2 | NA | TRBV19
CASSLAGPQETQYF | TGCGCCAGCAGCTTAGCGGGACCACAAGAGACCCAGTACTTC | NA | TRBJ2-5 | TRBD2 | TRBV5-1
CASSIVGSDYSNQPQHF | TGTGCCAGTAGTATAGTGGGCAGCGATTATAGCAATCAGCCCCAGCATTTT | few | TRBJ1-5 | NA | TRBV19
CATSRDPISYIQYF | TGTGCCACCAGCAGAGATCCCATCAGCTACATTCAGTACTTC | once | TRBJ2-4 | NA | TRBV15
CASSATTGTGYNEQFF | TGTGCCAGCAGTGCTACAACCGGGACAGGCTACAATGAGCAGTTCTTC | NA | TRBJ2-1 | TRBD1 | TRBV6-1
CASSLSRNSGNTIYF | TGTGCCAGCAGTTTAAGCCGGAACTCTGGAAACACCATATATTTT | NA | TRBJ1-3 | NA | TRBV27
CASSQDIQGNEQFF | TGTGCCAGCAGCCAAGATATTCAGGGCAATGAGCAGTTCTTC | NA | TRBJ2-1 | NA | TRBV4-2
CASSLTSGELFF | TGTGCCAGCAGCTTAACCAGCGGGGAGCTGTTTTTT | NA | TRBJ2-2 | NA | TRBV7-9
CASSIEGRATMNTEAFF | TGTGCCAGTAGTATAGAGGGGAGGGCCACAATGAACACTGAAGCTTTCTTT | NA | TRBJ1-1 | NA | TRBV19
CASSPRAQRGYTF | TGTGCCAGCAGCCCCCGGGCACAGCGGGGCTACACCTTC | NA | TRBJ1-2 | NA | TRBV11-2
CASSLGLGDTQYF | TGCGCCAGCAGCTTGGGGCTCGGAGATACGCAGTATTTT | NA | TRBJ2-3 | NA | TRBV5-1
CASRPGQGHNEKLFF | TGTGCCAGCAGACCGGGACAGGGACATAATGAAAAACTGTTTTTT | NA | TRBJ1-4 | TRBD1 | TRBV7-3
CSVETSGTFYSYNEQFF | TGCAGCGTTGAGACTAGCGGGACCTTTTACTCCTACAATGAGCAGTTCTTC | few | TRBJ2-1 | TRBD2 | TRBV29-1
CASSTSDRGANYGYTF | TGTGCCAGCAGCACATCGGACAGGGGAGCTAACTATGGCTACACCTTC | few | TRBJ1-2 | TRBD1 | TRBV11-2
CASSYSVPGVASPLHF | TGTGCCAGCAGTTACTCGGTGCCCGGGGTAGCCTCACCCCTCCACTTT | NA | TRBJ1-6 | NA | TRBV6-5
CATSKYQVSGANVLTF | TGTGCCACCAGCAAGTACCAGGTATCTGGGGCCAACGTCCTGACTTTC | few | TRBJ2-6 | NA | TRBV15
CASNRGGQSNEKLFF | TGTGCCAGCAATAGAGGGGGTCAATCTAATGAAAAACTGTTTTTT | NA | TRBJ1-4 | NA | TRBV28
CAWAGRLTGELFF | TGTGCCTGGGCAGGGCGGCTCACCGGGGAGCTGTTTTTT | NA | TRBJ2-2 | NA | TRBV30
CASSVLGVGNLGVGNTIYF | TGTGCCAGCAGCGTCTTAGGGGTCGGAAATTTGGGAGTTGGAAACACCATATATTTT | NA | TRBJ1-3 | NA | TRBV9
CASSAYSGLETYNEQFF | TGTGCCAGCAGCGCTTACTCCGGACTGGAAACCTACAATGAGCAGTTCTTC | NA | TRBJ2-1 | NA | TRBV9
CASSFAHAYEQYF | TGTGCCAGCAGTTTCGCGCACGCCTACGAGCAGTACTTC | NA | TRBJ2-7 | NA | TRBV27
CASSLGEHQPQHF | TGTGCCAGCAGTTTAGGTGAGCATCAGCCCCAGCATTTT | NA | TRBJ1-5 | NA | TRBV28
CASSPRGDRGQPQHF | TGCGCCAGCAGCCCGAGGGGGGACAGGGGTCAGCCCCAGCATTTT | few | TRBJ1-5 | TRBD1 | TRBV5-1
CASSPLQGGLSYEQYF | TGTGCCAGCAGCCCCTTACAGGGGGGACTCTCCTACGAGCAGTACTTC | NA | TRBJ2-7 | TRBD1 | TRBV7-2
CASTGTSLSYEQYF | TGTGCCAGCACCGGGACATCGCTTAGCTACGAGCAGTACTTC | NA | TRBJ2-7 | NA | TRBV28
CASSPWTGVNQPQHF | TGTGCCAGCAGCCCTTGGACAGGCGTGAATCAGCCCCAGCATTTT | few | TRBJ1-5 | TRBD1 | TRBV7-8